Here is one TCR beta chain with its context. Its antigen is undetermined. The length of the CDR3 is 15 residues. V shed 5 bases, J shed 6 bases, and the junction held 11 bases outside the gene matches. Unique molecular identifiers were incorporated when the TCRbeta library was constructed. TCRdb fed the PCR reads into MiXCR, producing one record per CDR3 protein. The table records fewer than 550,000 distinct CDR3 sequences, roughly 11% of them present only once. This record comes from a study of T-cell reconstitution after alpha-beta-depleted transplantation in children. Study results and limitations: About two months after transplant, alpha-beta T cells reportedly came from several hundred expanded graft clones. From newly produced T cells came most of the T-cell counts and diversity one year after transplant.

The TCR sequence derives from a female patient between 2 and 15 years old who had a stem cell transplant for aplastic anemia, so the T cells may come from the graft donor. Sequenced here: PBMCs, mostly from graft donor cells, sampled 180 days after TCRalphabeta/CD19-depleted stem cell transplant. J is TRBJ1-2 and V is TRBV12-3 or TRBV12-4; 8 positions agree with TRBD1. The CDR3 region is CASSPLGRGRDGYTF. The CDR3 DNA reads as TGTGCCAGCAGTCCTCTCGGCAGGGGGCGCGATGGCTACACCTTC.